This T cell receptor (beta chain) originates from a study of T cells in Graves' hyperthyroidism and ophthalmopathy. Worth noting for this clonotype: A much larger clone lies one base from this, so it may be a read error. A read error is likely, as this CDR3 ends without the conserved phenylalanine or tryptophan.

Stable hyperthyroidism: no ophthalmopathy progression over 18 months of follow-up. There were TCR beta CDR3 regions amplified from RNA transcripts. An initial round of RT-PCR targeting the TCR CDR3 relied on the HTBI primer set. TCRdb recomputed calls from the multiplex PCR reads with MiXCR, one row per CDR3 protein. The top ten clones hold 14% of a sample with around 500,000 distinct CDR3 sequences, 12% to 15% of them seen once. Per the germline V gene, CDR1 is DFQATT and CDR2 is SNEGSKA (reference sequence). The CDR3 is 14 residues long. V trimming: 7 bases; J trimming: 7 bases; junction bases outside the gene matches: 10.

This receptor was obtained from a woman aged 40 to 49 with Graves' hyperthyroidism. Sequenced material: blood. The V and J genes are TRBV20-1 and TRBJ1-6, with 7 bases matching TRBD1. CDR3 sequence reads: CSVRPGGQNSPLHL. The CDR3 coding sequence is TGCAGTGTCCGGCCAGGGGGGCAAAATTCACCCCTCCACCTT.